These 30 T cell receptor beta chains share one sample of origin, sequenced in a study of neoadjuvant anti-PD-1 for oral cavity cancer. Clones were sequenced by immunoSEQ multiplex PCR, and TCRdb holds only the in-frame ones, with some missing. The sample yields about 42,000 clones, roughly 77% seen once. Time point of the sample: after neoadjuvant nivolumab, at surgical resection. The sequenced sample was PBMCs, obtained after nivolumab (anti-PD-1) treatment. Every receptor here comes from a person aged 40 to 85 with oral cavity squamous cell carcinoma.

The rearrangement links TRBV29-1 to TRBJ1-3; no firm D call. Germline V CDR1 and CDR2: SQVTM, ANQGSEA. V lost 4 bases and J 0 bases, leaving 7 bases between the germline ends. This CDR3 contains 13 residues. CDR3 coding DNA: TGCAGCGTTGGAGGGCACTCTGGAAACACCATATATTTT. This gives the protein CSVGGHSGNTIYF. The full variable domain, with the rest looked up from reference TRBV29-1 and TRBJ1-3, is SAVISQKPSRDICQRGTSLTIQCQVDSQVTMMFWYRQQPGQSLTLIATANQGSEATYESGFVIDKFPISRPNLTFSTLTVSNMSPEDSSIYLCSVGGHSGNTIYFGEGSWLTVV.

CDR3 sequence (DNA): TGCGCCAGCAGCCAAGATCTAGGACCTCCGAGCAATCAGCCCCAGCATTTT. Translation: CASSQDLGPPSNQPQHF. This rearrangement joins TRBV4-1 to TRBJ1-5; no firm D call. This CDR3 has 17 amino acids. Germline V gene data show CDR1 as MGHRA and CDR2 as YSYEKL. V was cut by 0 bases and J by 1 base, with 13 bases left in between.

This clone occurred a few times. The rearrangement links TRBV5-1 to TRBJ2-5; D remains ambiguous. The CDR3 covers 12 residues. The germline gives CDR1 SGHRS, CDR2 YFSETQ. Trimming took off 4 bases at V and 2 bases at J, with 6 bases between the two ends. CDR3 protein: CASSQIQETQYF. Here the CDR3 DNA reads TGCGCCAGCAGCCAGATTCAAGAGACCCAGTACTTC.

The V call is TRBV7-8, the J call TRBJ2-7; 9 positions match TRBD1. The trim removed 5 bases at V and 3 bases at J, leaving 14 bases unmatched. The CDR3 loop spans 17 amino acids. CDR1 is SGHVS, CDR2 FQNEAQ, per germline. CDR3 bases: TGTGCCAGCAGCCCCCTGGGCCGGGACAGGGCCTTCTACGAGCAGTACTTC. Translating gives CASSPLGRDRAFYEQYF.

CDR3 sequence (DNA): TGTGCCAGCAGTTACGTAGGGGGCGCCTTAAATGAAAAACTGTTTTTT. Protein sequence: CASSYVGGALNEKLFF. The chain joins TRBV6-6 to TRBJ1-4; 7 positions agree with TRBD1. This CDR3 has 16 residues. CDR1 MNHNY and CDR2 SVGAGI come from the germline V gene (reference sequence). V was clipped by 2 bases and J by 5 bases; unmatched bases: 8.

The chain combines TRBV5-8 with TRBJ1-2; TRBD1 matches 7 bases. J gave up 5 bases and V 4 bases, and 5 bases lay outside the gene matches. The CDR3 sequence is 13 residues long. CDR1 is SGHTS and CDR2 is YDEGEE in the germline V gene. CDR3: CASSTDREYGYTF. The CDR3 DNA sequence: TGTGCCAGCAGCACCGACAGGGAATATGGCTACACCTTC.

CDR3 coding DNA: TGTGCCAGCAGCCTGGAGGGCCTAGATACGCAGTATTTT. Translation gives CASSLEGLDTQYF. The chain joins TRBV5-4 to TRBJ2-3; weak D call: TRBD2 (6 bases). The CDR3 sequence is 13 residues long. Germline CDR1 reads SGHNT; CDR2 reads YYREEE (reference sequence). Trimming left V 4 bases short and J 5 bases short, with 11 bases between.

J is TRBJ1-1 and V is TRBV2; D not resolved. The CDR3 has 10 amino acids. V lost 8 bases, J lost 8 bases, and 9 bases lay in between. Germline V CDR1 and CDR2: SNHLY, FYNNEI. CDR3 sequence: CASEGIEAFF. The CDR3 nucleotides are TGTGCCAGCGAGGGAATCGAAGCTTTCTTT. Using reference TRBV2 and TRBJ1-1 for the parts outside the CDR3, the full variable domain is EPEVTQTPSHQVTQMGQEVILRCVPISNHLYFYWYRQILGQKVEFLVSFYNNEISEKSEIFDDQFSVERPDGSNFTLKIRSTKLEDSAMYFCASEGIEAFFGQGTRLTVV.

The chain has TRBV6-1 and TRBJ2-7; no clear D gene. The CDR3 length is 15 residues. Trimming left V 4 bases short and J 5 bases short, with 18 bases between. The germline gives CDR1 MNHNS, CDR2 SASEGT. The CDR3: CASSVKGSGDHEQYF. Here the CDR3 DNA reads TGTGCCAGCAGTGTAAAGGGATCTGGGGATCACGAGCAGTACTTC.

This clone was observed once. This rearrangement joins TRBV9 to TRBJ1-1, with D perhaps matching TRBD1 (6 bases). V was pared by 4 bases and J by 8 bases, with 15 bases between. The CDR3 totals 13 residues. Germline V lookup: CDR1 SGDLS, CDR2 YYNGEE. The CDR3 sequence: CASSPGAGREAFF. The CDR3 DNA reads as TGTGCCAGCAGCCCAGGGGCTGGGCGAGAAGCTTTCTTT.

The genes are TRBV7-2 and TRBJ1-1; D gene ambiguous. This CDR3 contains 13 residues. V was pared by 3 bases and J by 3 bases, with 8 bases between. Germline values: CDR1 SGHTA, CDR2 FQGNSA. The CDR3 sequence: CASSLIGDTEAFF. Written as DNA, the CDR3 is TGTGCCAGCAGCTTGATCGGGGACACTGAAGCTTTCTTT.

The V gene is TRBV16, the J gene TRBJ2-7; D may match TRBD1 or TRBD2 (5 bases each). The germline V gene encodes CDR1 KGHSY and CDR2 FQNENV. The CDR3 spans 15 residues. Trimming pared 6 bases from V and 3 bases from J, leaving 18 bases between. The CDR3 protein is CASRPGRRGIYEQYF. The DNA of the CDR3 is TGTGCCAGCAGACCGGGACGCCGGGGAATCTACGAGCAGTACTTC.

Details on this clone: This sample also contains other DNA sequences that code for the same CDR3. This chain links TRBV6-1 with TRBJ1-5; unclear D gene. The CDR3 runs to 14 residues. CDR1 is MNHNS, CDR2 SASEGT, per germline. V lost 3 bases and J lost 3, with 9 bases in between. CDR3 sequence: CASSDGGFNQPQHF. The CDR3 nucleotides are TGTGCCAGCAGTGATGGAGGATTCAATCAGCCCCAGCATTTT.

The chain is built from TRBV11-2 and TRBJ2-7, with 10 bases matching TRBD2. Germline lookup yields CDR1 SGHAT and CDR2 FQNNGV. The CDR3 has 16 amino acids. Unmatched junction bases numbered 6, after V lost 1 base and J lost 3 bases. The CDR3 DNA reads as TGTGCCAGCAGCTTAGGGGCTAGCGGGGGTTTCTACGAGCAGTACTTC. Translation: CASSLGASGGFYEQYF.

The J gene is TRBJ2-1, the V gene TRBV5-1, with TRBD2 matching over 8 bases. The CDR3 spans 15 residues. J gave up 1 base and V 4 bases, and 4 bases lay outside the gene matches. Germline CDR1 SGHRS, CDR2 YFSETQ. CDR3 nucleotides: TGCGCCAGCAGCAACGGACTAGCTTCCTACAATGAGCAGTTCTTC. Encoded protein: CASSNGLASYNEQFF.

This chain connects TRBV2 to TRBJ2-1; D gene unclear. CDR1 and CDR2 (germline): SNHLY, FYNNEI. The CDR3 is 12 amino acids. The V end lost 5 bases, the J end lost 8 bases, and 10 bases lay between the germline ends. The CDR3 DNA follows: TGTGCCAGCAGTCCCCTACGCTATGAGCAGTTCTTC. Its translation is CASSPLRYEQFF. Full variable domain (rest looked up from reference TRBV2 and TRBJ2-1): EPEVTQTPSHQVTQMGQEVILRCVPISNHLYFYWYRQILGQKVEFLVSFYNNEISEKSEIFDDQFSVERPDGSNFTLKIRSTKLEDSAMYFCASSPLRYEQFFGPGTRLTVL.

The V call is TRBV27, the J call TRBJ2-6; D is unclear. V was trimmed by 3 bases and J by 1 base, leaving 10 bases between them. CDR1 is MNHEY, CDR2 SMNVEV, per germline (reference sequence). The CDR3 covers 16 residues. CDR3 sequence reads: CASSFSLGSGANVLTF. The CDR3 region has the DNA TGTGCCAGCAGTTTTAGTCTAGGTTCTGGGGCCAACGTCCTGACTTTC.

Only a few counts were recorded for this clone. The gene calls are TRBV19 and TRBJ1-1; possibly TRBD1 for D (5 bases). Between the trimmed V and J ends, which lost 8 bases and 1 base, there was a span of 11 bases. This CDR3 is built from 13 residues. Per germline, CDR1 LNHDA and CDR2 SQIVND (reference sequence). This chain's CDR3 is CASYTGANTEAFF. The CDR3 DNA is TGTGCCAGTTATACAGGTGCGAACACTGAAGCTTTCTTT.

The CDR3 DNA follows: TGTGCCATCAGTGGTTCGTTAGGGGAGCAGTACTTC. Translating it yields CAISGSLGEQYF. The chain recombines TRBV10-3 with TRBJ2-7; unclear D gene. This CDR3 is 12 amino acids long. The V and J ends lost 4 bases and 7 bases respectively, with 11 bases between them. Germline CDR1 is ENHRY and CDR2 is SYGVKD.

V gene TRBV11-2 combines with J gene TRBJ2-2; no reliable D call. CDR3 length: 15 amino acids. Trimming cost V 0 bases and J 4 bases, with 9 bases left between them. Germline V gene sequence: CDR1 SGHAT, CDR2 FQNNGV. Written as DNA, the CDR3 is TGTGCCAGCAGCTTAGATCTCGCTGGCACCGGGGAGCTGTTTTTT. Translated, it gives CASSLDLAGTGELFF.

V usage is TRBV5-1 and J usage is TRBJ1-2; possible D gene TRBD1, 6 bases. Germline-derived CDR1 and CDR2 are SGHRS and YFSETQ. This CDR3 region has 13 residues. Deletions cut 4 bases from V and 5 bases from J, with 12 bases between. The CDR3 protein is CASSEGVGYGYTF. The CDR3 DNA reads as TGCGCCAGCAGCGAGGGGGTAGGGTATGGCTACACCTTC. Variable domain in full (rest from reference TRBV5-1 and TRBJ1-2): KAGVTQTPRYLIKTRGQQVTLSCSPISGHRSVSWYQQTPGQGLQFLFEYFSETQRNKGNFPGRFSGRQFSNSRSEMNVSTLELGDSALYLCASSEGVGYGYTFGSGTRLTVV.

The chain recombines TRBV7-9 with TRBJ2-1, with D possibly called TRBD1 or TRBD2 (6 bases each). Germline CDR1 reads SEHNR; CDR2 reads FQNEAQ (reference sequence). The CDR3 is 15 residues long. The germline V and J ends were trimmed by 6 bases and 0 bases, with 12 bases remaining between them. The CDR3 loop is CASRLKGGSYNEQFF. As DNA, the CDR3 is TGTGCCAGCAGGTTGAAGGGGGGCTCCTACAATGAGCAGTTCTTC.

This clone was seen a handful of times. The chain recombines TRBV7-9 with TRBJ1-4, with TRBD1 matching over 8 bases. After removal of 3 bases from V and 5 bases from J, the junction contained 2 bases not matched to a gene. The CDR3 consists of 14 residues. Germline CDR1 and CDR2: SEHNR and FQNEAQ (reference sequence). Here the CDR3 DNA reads TGTGCCAGCAGCTTTACAGGGGGGAATGAAAAACTGTTTTTT. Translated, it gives CASSFTGGNEKLFF.

The CDR3 reads CASSSDPGNNQPQHF. The CDR3 DNA follows: TGTGCCAGCAGCTCCGATCCAGGGAACAATCAGCCCCAGCATTTT. The V and J genes are TRBV5-4 and TRBJ1-5; D perhaps matches TRBD1 (5 bases). There are 15 residues in the CDR3. The germline V gene has CDR1 SGHNT and CDR2 YYREEE (reference sequence). Trimming left V 3 bases short and J 3 bases short, with 13 bases between.

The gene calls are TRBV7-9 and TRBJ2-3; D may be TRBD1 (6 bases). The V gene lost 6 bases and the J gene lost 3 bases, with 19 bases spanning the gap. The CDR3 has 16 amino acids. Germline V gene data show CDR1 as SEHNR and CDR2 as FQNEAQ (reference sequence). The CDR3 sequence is CASRPKQGRTTDTQYF. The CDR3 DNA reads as TGTGCCAGCAGACCTAAACAGGGCCGAACGACAGATACGCAGTATTTT.

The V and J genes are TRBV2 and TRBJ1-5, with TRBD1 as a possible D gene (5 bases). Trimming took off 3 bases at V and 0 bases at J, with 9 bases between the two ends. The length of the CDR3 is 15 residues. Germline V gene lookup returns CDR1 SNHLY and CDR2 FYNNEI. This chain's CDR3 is CASSDGGFSNQPQHF. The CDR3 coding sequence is TGTGCCAGCAGTGACGGGGGTTTTAGCAATCAGCCCCAGCATTTT.

The CDR3 loop is CASSLSGGTDTQYF. The CDR3, as DNA: TGTGCCAGCAGCTTAAGCGGGGGAACAGATACGCAGTATTTT. The chain links TRBV14 to TRBJ2-3; TRBD2 aligns across 8 bases. Trimming removed 5 bases from V and 3 bases from J; junction bases left unmatched: 4. This CDR3 spans 14 amino acids. Germline V gene sequence: CDR1 SGHDN, CDR2 FVKESK.

The CDR3 sequence is CASSLNPSGTDTQYF. CDR3 coding DNA: TGCGCCAGCAGCTTGAACCCTAGCGGCACAGATACGCAGTATTTT. The chain carries TRBV5-1 and TRBJ2-3, with D maybe TRBD2 (6 bases). Germline lookup yields CDR1 SGHRS and CDR2 YFSETQ. The V and J ends lost 1 base and 1 base respectively, with 10 bases between them. The CDR3 sequence is 15 residues long.

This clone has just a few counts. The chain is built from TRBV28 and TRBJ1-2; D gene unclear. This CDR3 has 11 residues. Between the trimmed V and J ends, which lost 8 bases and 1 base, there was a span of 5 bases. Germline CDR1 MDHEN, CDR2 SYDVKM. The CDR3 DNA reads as TGTGCCAGCGGCGTTAACTATGGCTACACCTTC. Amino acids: CASGVNYGYTF.

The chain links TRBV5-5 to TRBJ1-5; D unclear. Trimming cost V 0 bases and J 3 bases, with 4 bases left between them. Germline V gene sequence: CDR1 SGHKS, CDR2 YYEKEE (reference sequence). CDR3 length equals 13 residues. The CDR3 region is CASSLDPNQPQHF. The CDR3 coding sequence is TGTGCCAGCAGCTTGGATCCCAATCAGCCCCAGCATTTT.